This T cell receptor beta chain was obtained from a study of blood T cells in healthy people across ages. Whole-study findings and limits: A greater number of naive CD4+ cells and higher diversity distinguished long-lived donors from aged donors.

The CDR3 runs 17 residues. Trimming cost V 2 bases and J 4 bases; bases outside gene matches: 13. CDR1 and CDR2 from the germline V gene are SGHTA and FQGNSA. About this clonotype itself: Its target is not known.

PBMCs numbering at least 7 million were isolated per sample. Sample-barcoded 5' priming and a J-beta primer mix drove a second PCR of roughly 7 to 11 cycles. Carrying 12 random nucleotides, a template-switch adaptor labeled each individual cDNA molecule. CDR3-containing paired-end reads numbered at least 2.5 million in each sample. TCRdb analysed the 5' RACE reads with MiXCR anew, one entry per CDR3 protein. The sample holds roughly 800,000 distinct CDR3 sequences, about three fifths seen once. This clonotype was obtained from a man younger than 45 in good health. V and J are TRBV7-2 and TRBJ2-7; 8 positions match TRBD2. Material: blood. The CDR3 DNA is TGTGCCAGCAGCTTACGGTTGGGTAGCGGGATGGTGTACGAGCAGTACTTC. Amino acid sequence: CASSLRLGSGMVYEQYF.